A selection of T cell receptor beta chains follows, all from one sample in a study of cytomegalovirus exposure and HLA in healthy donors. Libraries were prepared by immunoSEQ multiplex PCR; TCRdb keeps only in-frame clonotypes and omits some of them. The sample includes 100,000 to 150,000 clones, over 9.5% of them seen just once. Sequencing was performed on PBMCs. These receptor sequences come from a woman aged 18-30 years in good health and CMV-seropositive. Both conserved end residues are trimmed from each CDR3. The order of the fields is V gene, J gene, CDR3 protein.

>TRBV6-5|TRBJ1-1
ASSSRYTEAF
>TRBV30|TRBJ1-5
AWSVLGDIH
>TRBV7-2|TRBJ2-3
ASSRFPGQPTDTQY
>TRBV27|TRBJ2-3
ASKLLTGVSTDTQY
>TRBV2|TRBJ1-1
ASSEFMNTEAF
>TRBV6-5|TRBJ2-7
ASSNGYEQY
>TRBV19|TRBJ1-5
ASMGEGAGSNQPQH
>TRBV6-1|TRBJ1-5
ASTFAEAFNQPQH
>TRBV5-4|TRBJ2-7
ASSLLGSGGTEQY
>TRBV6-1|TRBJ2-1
ASRGLAGGEQF
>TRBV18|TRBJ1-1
ASSPRTGGTNTEAF
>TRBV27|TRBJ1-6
ASSLSKAQGSPLH
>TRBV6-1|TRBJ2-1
ASTWSSYNEQF
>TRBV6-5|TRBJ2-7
ASSYGGNKAYEQY
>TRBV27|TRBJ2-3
ASSFSLAGDTQY
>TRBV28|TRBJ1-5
ASTKTGGLNQPQH
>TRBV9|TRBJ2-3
ASSSKGRDSTDTQY
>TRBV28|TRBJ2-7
ASKDKQYEQY